Reported below is one TCR beta chain. This CDR3 contains 15 residues. Trimming removed 0 bases from V and 4 bases from J, with 10 bases in between. Germline CDR1 SGHTA, CDR2 FQGNSA. This entry belongs to a study of T cell clones after liver transplantation. Using immunoSEQ multiplex PCR, the repertoire was profiled, and TCRdb retains in-frame clones only, with some absent. The table records around 15,000 clones, roughly 84% of them present only once. The material sequenced was CD8+ T cells from blood, taken around 44 months after liver transplant. This chain joins TRBV7-2 and TRBJ1-5; D is uncertain. The TCR originated in a human patient who received a liver transplant. Some T cells may originate from the graft donor. The CDR3 sequence is CASSLAWASNQPQHF. The CDR3 DNA reads TGTGCCAGCAGCTTAGCGTGGGCGAGTAATCAGCCCCAGCATTTT.